This T cell receptor beta chain was obtained from a study of early T cells in non-severe SARS-CoV-2 infection. Study as a whole: Sequencing used unsorted whole-blood bulk RNA, so chains lack pairing. Study conclusions and caveats: Matching results from VDJdb favored anti-spike CD8 responses, leaving private and CD4 specificities undetected.

This clonotype was recorded a few times. Its antigen is currently unknown. Losses at the gene ends were 5 bases for V and 7 bases for J; bases not matched to a gene: 13. Germline V gene data show CDR1 as SGHAT and CDR2 as FQNNGV. The CDR3 is 16 residues long. Attached unique molecular identifiers marked individual cDNA molecules. TCRdb re-analysed the 5' RACE reads in MiXCR, keeping a single row per CDR3 protein. This sample has about 82,000 distinct CDR3 sequences, with roughly 13% found just once. The source of this sequence is an adult who was a healthcare worker with PCR-confirmed SARS-CoV-2 infection or an uninfected control (not recorded which). The J gene is TRBJ2-1, the V gene TRBV11-2; TRBD2 agrees at 8 bases. The source material was whole blood. The CDR3 reads CASSQVVELAANEQFF. The CDR3 DNA is TGTGCCAGCAGCCAGGTGGTTGAACTAGCGGCGAATGAGCAGTTCTTC.